This passage covers 29 T cell receptor beta chains from one sample sequenced in a study of identical twins. One entry per CDR3 protein, called by TCRdb with MiXCR from the 5' RACE reads. In the table there are 650,000 to 800,000 distinct CDR3 sequences, 8% to 9% of which are singletons. The same data also went into a second study, on yellow fever vaccine responses in identical twins.

Sequenced input: PBMCs. These receptors were taken from a woman between 18 and 30 years old in good health.

This clonotype has just a few counts. J is TRBJ2-7 and V is TRBV6-2 or TRBV6-3, with 9 nucleotides matching TRBD1. Germline CDR1 and CDR2: MNHEY and SVGEGT. The trim removed 7 bases at V and 2 bases at J, leaving 18 bases unmatched. This CDR3 spans 18 amino acids. Here the CDR3 DNA reads TGTGCCAGCAATACCCGCCCACAGGGGGCTGTTCGAACCTACGAGCAGTACTTC. Translating gives CASNTRPQGAVRTYEQYF.

Many counts were recorded for this clonotype. This chain joins TRBV20-1 and TRBJ1-1; no reliable D call. The CDR3 is 11 residues long. Germline CDR1 DFQATT, CDR2 SNEGSKA (reference sequence). Trimming cost V 1 base and J 8 bases, with 8 bases left between them. As DNA, the CDR3 is TGCAGTGCTAGAGTTGGAGGGGAAGCTTTCTTT. It encodes CSARVGGEAFF.

A few counts support this clonotype. The chain has TRBV28 and TRBJ2-7; D might be TRBD1 (6 bases). Germline V CDR1 and CDR2: MDHEN, SYDVKM. This CDR3 has 18 amino acids. Trimming pared 1 base from V and 2 bases from J, leaving 21 bases between. This CDR3 is CASSLSRGDRTVPYEQYF. The CDR3 nucleotides are TGTGCCAGCAGTTTATCACGAGGGGATAGGACAGTGCCCTACGAGCAGTACTTC.

Only a few counts were recorded for this clonotype. The V call is TRBV4-3, the J call TRBJ1-1; D not certain. Trimming cost V 0 bases and J 0 bases, with 5 bases left between them. The CDR3 has 14 residues. In germline, CDR1 is LGHNA, CDR2 YSLEER. For the CDR3, the DNA is TGCGCCAGCAGCCAAGAAGAGTTGAACACTGAAGCTTTCTTT. Translated: CASSQEELNTEAFF.

The chain employs TRBV6-2 or TRBV6-3 and TRBJ2-7; D is unresolved. Germline loops: CDR1 MNHEY, CDR2 SVGEGT. V was trimmed by 3 bases and J by 3 bases, leaving 9 bases between them. This CDR3 contains 13 residues. The CDR3: CASSYLNIYEQYF. The DNA for the CDR3 is TGTGCCAGCAGTTATTTGAACATCTACGAGCAGTACTTC.

This clonotype was detected a few times. The chain uses TRBV5-6 and TRBJ2-3; 14 bases line up with TRBD2. Trimming removed 2 bases from V and 2 bases from J; junction bases left unmatched: 4. Germline lookup yields CDR1 SGHDT and CDR2 YYEEEE. The CDR3 has 17 residues. The CDR3 DNA reads as TGTGCCAGCAGCTTAGGACTAGCGGGAGGTTTCACAGATACGCAGTATTTT. Its translation: CASSLGLAGGFTDTQYF.

In its sample, this clonotype was seen many times. The V and J genes are TRBV3-1 and TRBJ2-3; 14 nucleotides match TRBD2. CDR1 is LGHDT, CDR2 YNNKEL, per germline (reference sequence). The CDR3 spans 18 residues. Unmatched junction bases numbered 6, after V lost 0 bases and J lost 4 bases. The CDR3 loop reads CASSQERTSGRSPDTQYF. The CDR3 DNA reads TGTGCCAGCAGCCAAGAGAGGACTAGCGGGAGGTCGCCAGATACGCAGTATTTT.

The J gene is TRBJ2-1, the V gene TRBV3-1, with D hard to call. Germline CDR1 and CDR2: LGHDT and YNNKEL (reference sequence). The CDR3 totals 14 residues. The V gene lost 4 bases and the J gene lost 4 bases, with 11 bases spanning the gap. This CDR3 is CASSPRVVYNEQFF. In DNA, the CDR3 is TGTGCCAGCAGCCCTCGCGTAGTATACAATGAGCAGTTCTTC.

Ten or more counts support this clonotype. The V and J genes are TRBV5-1 and TRBJ2-1; TRBD2 matches at 9 bases. V shed 6 bases, J shed 3 bases, and the junction held 13 bases outside the gene matches. The CDR3 length is 17 residues. CDR1 is SGHRS, CDR2 YFSETQ, per germline. CDR3 residues: CASTQSILAGFYNEQFF. The CDR3 DNA is TGCGCCAGCACCCAATCTATTCTAGCGGGGTTCTACAATGAGCAGTTCTTC.

This clonotype was observed a few times. The V call is TRBV5-6, the J call TRBJ1-1; D is perhaps TRBD1 (5 bases). Trimming removed 4 bases from V and 11 bases from J, with 18 bases in between. CDR3 length: 13 residues. CDR1 and CDR2 from the germline V gene are SGHDT and YYEEEE. As DNA, the CDR3 is TGTGCCAGCAGCGCGGGACGGACTACTCACGCTTTCTTT. Its translation is CASSAGRTTHAFF. The full variable domain, completed using reference TRBV5-6 and TRBJ1-1, is DAGVTQSPTHLIKTRGQQVTLRCSPKSGHDTVSWYQQALGQGPQFIFQYYEEEERQRGNFPDRFSGHQFPNYSSELNVNALLLGDSALYLCASSAGRTTHAFFGQGTRLTVV.

V is TRBV20-1 and J is TRBJ2-7, with 9 bases matching TRBD1. The CDR3 covers 16 residues. The V and J ends lost 0 bases and 2 bases, in that order; junction bases with no gene match: 8. Germline V gives CDR1 DFQATT, CDR2 SNEGSKA (reference sequence). CDR3 sequence reads: CSARDRTGVGTYEQYF. CDR3 nucleotides: TGCAGTGCTAGAGATAGGACAGGGGTTGGAACCTACGAGCAGTACTTC.

This clonotype was counted at least ten times. The chain recombines TRBV10-3 with TRBJ2-2, with 9 bases matching TRBD2. J gave up 4 bases and V 3 bases, and 3 bases lay outside the gene matches. The CDR3 has 15 residues. Looked up from germline, CDR1 is ENHRY and CDR2 is SYGVKD. The CDR3: CAISDLAGSTGELFF. The CDR3, as DNA: TGTGCCATCAGTGACCTAGCGGGAAGCACCGGGGAGCTGTTTTTT.

In this sample, this clonotype turned up many times. The genes are TRBV29-1 and TRBJ2-5, with 9 positions matching TRBD1. Looked up from germline, CDR1 is SQVTM and CDR2 is ANQGSEA. Unmatched junction bases numbered 3, after V lost 2 bases and J lost 5 bases. This CDR3 is built from 13 residues. The CDR3 nucleotides read TGCAGCGTTGAAACAGGGGGCGGGGAGACCCAGTACTTC. Translating it yields CSVETGGGETQYF. Filled out from reference TRBV29-1 and TRBJ2-5, the complete variable domain reads SAVISQKPSRDICQRGTSLTIQCQVDSQVTMMFWYRQQPGQSLTLIATANQGSEATYESGFVIDKFPISRPNLTFSTLTVSNMSPEDSSIYLCSVETGGGETQYFGPGTRLLVL.

This chain uses TRBV27 with TRBJ2-4; a weak D match, TRBD2 (5 bases). Trimming left V 3 bases short and J 2 bases short, with 11 bases between. The CDR3 length is 15 residues. The germline V gene has CDR1 MNHEY and CDR2 SMNVEV (reference sequence). DNA for the CDR3: TGTGCCAGCAGTTTGAGTAGAGGGTCCAAAAACATTCAGTACTTC. It is translated as CASSLSRGSKNIQYF.

The sample holds a few counts of this clonotype. This sequence joins TRBV27 and TRBJ2-1; TRBD2 is a possible D gene (6 bases). V lost 8 bases, J lost 5 bases, and 10 bases lay in between. Germline loops: CDR1 MNHEY, CDR2 SMNVEV (reference sequence). The CDR3 length is 12 residues. CDR3 nucleotide sequence: TGTGCCAGCGGGGGGAGCCACAATGAGCAGTTCTTC. Its protein is CASGGSHNEQFF.

The chain combines TRBV11-1 with TRBJ2-3, with a weak D call TRBD1 (6 bases). This CDR3 is 14 amino acids long. In germline, CDR1 is SGHAT, CDR2 FQDESV (reference sequence). The germline V and J ends were trimmed by 10 bases and 0 bases, with 14 bases remaining between them. The CDR3 here is CATADRTSTDTQYF. The DNA of the CDR3 is TGTGCCACTGCGGACAGAACTAGCACAGATACGCAGTATTTT.

This clonotype occurred a few times. J is TRBJ2-3 and V is TRBV11-2; D may be TRBD1 or TRBD2 (5 bases each). The V and J ends lost 1 base and 1 base respectively, with 12 bases between them. CDR1 is SGHAT and CDR2 is FQNNGV in the germline V gene. This CDR3 is 16 amino acids long. CDR3 nucleotide sequence: TGTGCCAGCAGCTTAGGGGACGGGTGGGGCACAGATACGCAGTATTTT. Protein product: CASSLGDGWGTDTQYF.

This clonotype has a single count. J is TRBJ1-1 and V is TRBV27; D perhaps matches TRBD1 (5 bases). Germline lookup yields CDR1 MNHEY and CDR2 SMNVEV (reference sequence). The length of the CDR3 is 14 residues. V was trimmed by 1 base and J by 4 bases, leaving 10 bases between them. In DNA form, the CDR3 reads TGTGCCAGCAGTTTATTTCAGGGTTTCACTGAAGCTTTCTTT. As protein: CASSLFQGFTEAFF.

This clonotype has just a few counts. This chain joins TRBV20-1 and TRBJ2-7; D ambiguous. Trimming took 5 bases from V and 3 from J, leaving 5 bases between them. CDR1 and CDR2 from the germline V gene are DFQATT and SNEGSKA (reference sequence). This CDR3 has 10 residues. CDR3 loop: CSADHYEQYF. The DNA of the CDR3 is TGCAGTGCTGACCACTACGAGCAGTACTTC.

This clonotype was recorded a few times. The CDR3 DNA is TGCAGCGTTGAAAACCCGGGTTACGAGCAGTACTTC. Protein: CSVENPGYEQYF. This sequence joins TRBV29-1 and TRBJ2-7; D remains ambiguous. The germline V gene has CDR1 SQVTM and CDR2 ANQGSEA. CDR3 size: 12 residues. Trimming took off 2 bases at V and 4 bases at J, with 9 bases between the two ends.

With regard to this clonotype: A read error may account for a junction end that differs from germline. The chain carries TRBV7-7 and TRBJ2-5, with D possibly being TRBD1 (6 bases). Germline V gene data show CDR1 as SSHAT and CDR2 as FNYEAQ (reference sequence). The CDR3 extends over 15 amino acids. DNA for the CDR3: TGTGCTAGCAGCCCAACACCTACAGGGTTAGAGACCCAGTACTTC. Translated: CASSPTPTGLETQYF. Using reference TRBV7-7 and TRBJ2-5 for the parts outside the CDR3, the full variable domain is GAGVSQSPRYKVTKRGQDVTLRCDPISSHATLYWYQQALGQGPEFLTYFNYEAQPDKSGLPSDRFSAERPEGSISTLTIQRTEQRDSAMYRCASSPTPTGLETQYFGPGTRLLVL.

This clonotype was found a few times. The gene calls are TRBV7-2 and TRBJ2-1, with TRBD1 matching over 8 bases. J gave up 9 bases and V 3 bases, and 10 bases lay outside the gene matches. CDR1 is SGHTA and CDR2 is FQGNSA in the germline V gene. This CDR3 is 15 amino acids long. The CDR3 DNA reads TGTGCCAGCAGCTTTGTTGGACAGGGTCATCCTGAGCAGTTCTTC. Its translation is CASSFVGQGHPEQFF. The entire variable domain, with the rest obtained from reference TRBV7-2 and TRBJ2-1, is as follows: GAGVSQSPSNKVTEKGKDVELRCDPISGHTALYWYRQSLGQGLEFLIYFQGNSAPDKSGLPSDRFSAERTGGSVSTLTIQRTQQEDSAVYLCASSFVGQGHPEQFFGPGTRLTVL.

This chain joins TRBV5-1 and TRBJ2-5; no definite D call. The CDR3 runs to 13 residues. Germline CDR1 reads SGHRS; CDR2 reads YFSETQ. V gave up 2 bases and J gave up 4 bases, with 9 bases separating them. The CDR3 loop reads CASSFKGRETQYF. As DNA, the CDR3 is TGCGCCAGCAGCTTTAAGGGAAGAGAGACCCAGTACTTC.

This CDR3 reads CASSFPTSGELFF. CDR3 nucleotides: TGTGCCAGCAGCTTCCCCACCTCCGGGGAGCTGTTTTTT. This chain links TRBV5-4 with TRBJ2-2; no definite D call. Trimming pared 2 bases from V and 6 bases from J, leaving 8 bases between. CDR1 is SGHNT and CDR2 is YYREEE in the germline V gene (reference sequence). The CDR3 consists of 13 residues. The full variable domain, its missing parts supplied by reference TRBV5-4 and TRBJ2-2, is ETGVTQSPTHLIKTRGQQVTLRCSSQSGHNTVSWYQQALGQGPQFIFQYYREEENGRGNFPPRFSGLQFPNYSSELNVNALELDDSALYLCASSFPTSGELFFGEGSRLTVL.

The chain has TRBV7-3 and TRBJ2-3; 15 nucleotides line up with TRBD2. From germline, CDR1 is SGHTA and CDR2 FQGTGA. The CDR3 contains 17 residues. The J segment lost 4 bases and the V segment lost 4 bases, leaving 6 bases of the junction unmatched. The CDR3 loop is CASSSGLAGGPADTQYF. The CDR3, as DNA: TGTGCCAGCAGCTCCGGACTAGCGGGGGGGCCCGCAGATACGCAGTATTTT.

Only a few counts were recorded for this clonotype. The chain couples TRBV6-1 to TRBJ2-7, with 7 bases identical to TRBD2. Germline-derived CDR1 and CDR2 are MNHNS and SASEGT. V was pared by 5 bases and J by 4 bases, with 14 bases of the junction left unmatched. CDR3 length: 16 residues. CDR3 sequence (DNA): TGTGCCAGCAGTCCCAGACTCCGGGACTACCATTACGAGCAGTACTTC. Translation: CASSPRLRDYHYEQYF.

This clonotype was recorded many times. V and J are TRBV7-9 and TRBJ2-1, with 8 bases identical to TRBD1. After removal of 7 bases from V and 5 bases from J, the junction contained 13 bases not matched to a gene. Germline-derived CDR1 and CDR2 are SEHNR and FQNEAQ (reference sequence). CDR3 size: 16 residues. The CDR3 bases are TGTGCCAGCATCAACCGGTGGCAGGGGGCGGACAATGAGCAGTTCTTC. It codes for CASINRWQGADNEQFF.

The chain links TRBV19 to TRBJ2-7; TRBD2 is a possible D gene (7 bases). Trimming pared 9 bases from V and 1 base from J, leaving 13 bases between. This CDR3 comprises 13 residues. Germline-derived CDR1 and CDR2 are LNHDA and SQIVND (reference sequence). The CDR3 sequence: CASGRGGSYEQYF. The CDR3 DNA is TGTGCCAGCGGTAGGGGGGGATCCTACGAGCAGTACTTC.

This clonotype was detected only a few times. The chain recombines TRBV6-5 with TRBJ1-6; the D is unclear. Trimming shortened V by 1 base and J by 14 bases, and 9 bases separated the two germline ends. There are 12 residues in the CDR3. Per germline, CDR1 MNHEY and CDR2 SVGAGI. The CDR3 reads CASSYLGSTLHF. CDR3 bases: TGTGCCAGCAGTTACTTGGGGAGTACCCTCCACTTT.